This TCR beta chain originates from a study of T cells in Graves' hyperthyroidism and ophthalmopathy. Study outcomes and limitations: A median about 6.2 months before onset, the model predicted ophthalmopathy. Expanded thyroid clonotypes (above 0.001) were mostly also found in blood.

Turning to this clonotype: Its antigen is unknown.

A patient was excluded if there was uncontrolled infection, other autoimmune disease, pregnancy or lactation. First hyperthyroidism diagnosis is when the blood sample was obtained, before any ophthalmopathy symptoms. The investigators amplified TCR beta CDR3 regions from RNA transcripts. Using the HTBI primer set, a first-round RT-PCR was run on the TCR CDR3. TCRdb fed the multiplex PCR reads into MiXCR, producing one record per CDR3 protein. Counted here are about 270,000 distinct CDR3 sequences, less than 30% occurring once; the ten biggest clones make up about a quarter. The CDR3 is 19 residues long. Deletions cut 6 bases from V and 0 bases from J, with 24 bases between. Germline V lookup: CDR1 MNHEY, CDR2 SVGEGT.

The chain couples TRBV6-2 or TRBV6-3 to TRBJ1-3; weak D call: TRBD1 (5 bases). The sample was blood. This receptor was identified in a man aged 40-49 years with Graves' hyperthyroidism that later progressed to Graves' ophthalmopathy. Here the CDR3 reads CASSPRPGRVESSGNTIYF. DNA of the CDR3: TGTGCCAGCAGCCCTAGGCCGGGGCGCGTCGAGAGCTCTGGAAACACCATATATTTT.